The sequence of this TCR beta chain was determined in a study of identifying expanded T cells in peripheral blood. Study conclusions and caveats: Differentially abundant clones: 1 to 1.5 between replicates, around 17 at roughly 13 days, over 18 at four. Variance in clone template counts between approximately two-week samples significantly increased with total template count across all healthy donors.

No infections or other immune events were documented during collection. This CDR3 is built from 17 residues. Deletions cut 4 bases from V and 0 bases from J, with 16 bases between. CDR1 is LNHDA and CDR2 is SQIVND in the germline V gene (reference sequence). TCRdb's copy holds only in-frame clones and misses some; the assay was immunoSEQ multiplex PCR. In the table there are about 91,000 clones, more than 70% of which are singletons. With regard to this clone: As yet, its antigen is unknown.

The clonotype originates from a person between 18 and 75 years old in good health. Sequencing was done on a sample of blood. V and J are TRBV19 and TRBJ1-5; D remains unclear. CDR3 sequence (DNA): TGTGCCAGTAGTAAGGCTGGTTCGGCTCTTAGCAATCAGCCCCAGCATTTT. This encodes CASSKAGSALSNQPQHF.